This passage covers 27 T cell receptor beta chains from one sample sequenced in a study of human T cells and chemical hapten exposure. Stated time point: patch test 2, 6 weeks after DPC sensitization. Noted treatment: therapeutic diphenylcyclopropenone sensitization with weekly scalp DPC. MiXCR, applied by TCRdb to the RACE reads, yields one record per CDR3 protein. Of 120,000 to 150,000 distinct CDR3 sequences listed, about an eighth were seen once; the top ten hold 1.1% to 1.5%. The specimen comprised whole blood, sampled in connection with sensitization to the hapten diphenylcyclopropenone (DPC). The receptor source for this set is a woman aged 50 to 65 with alopecia areata. Some clones in this sample may be carry-over from other donors' samples.

The chain uses TRBV5-5 and TRBJ1-1, with D unclear. Deletions cut 4 bases from V and 4 bases from J, with 14 bases between. The CDR3 is 14 amino acids. Germline V lookup: CDR1 SGHKS, CDR2 YYEKEE (reference sequence). The CDR3 loop is CASSPIPPATEAFF. The CDR3 DNA reads as TGTGCCAGCAGCCCTATTCCCCCAGCCACTGAAGCTTTCTTT.

This clonotype was counted a few times. The chain combines TRBV10-3 with TRBJ2-1, with D perhaps TRBD1 or TRBD2 (5 bases each). Germline V gene lookup returns CDR1 ENHRY and CDR2 SYGVKD. This CDR3 is 15 amino acids long. V shed 6 bases and J shed 5 bases, with 17 bases lying between them. In nucleotides, the CDR3 is TGTGCCATCAGCGGGACCTCGGACACGGACAATGAGCAGTTCTTC. It is translated as CAISGTSDTDNEQFF.

This chain uses TRBV28 with TRBJ1-5; no clear D. Germline V gene lookup returns CDR1 MDHEN and CDR2 SYDVKM. The CDR3 has 16 amino acids. V dropped 5 bases and J dropped 7 bases, with 21 bases sitting between them. The CDR3 loop is CASSVQGPGWQQPQHF. The CDR3 DNA reads as TGTGCCAGCAGTGTCCAAGGCCCAGGATGGCAGCAGCCCCAGCATTTT.

The table lists this clonotype with many counts. The chain combines TRBV5-5 with TRBJ1-4; 8 nucleotides align to TRBD1. Germline V gene data show CDR1 as SGHKS and CDR2 as YYEKEE (reference sequence). V shed 4 bases and J 5 bases; nucleotides not matched to a gene: 4. The CDR3 contains 14 residues. This CDR3 reads CASSPRQGNEKLFF. As DNA, the CDR3 is TGTGCCAGCAGCCCCCGACAGGGGAATGAAAAACTGTTTTTT. The whole variable domain, remainder taken from reference TRBV5-5 and TRBJ1-4, is DAGVTQSPTHLIKTRGQQVTLRCSPISGHKSVSWYQQVLGQGPQFIFQYYEKEERGRGNFPDRFSARQFPNYSSELNVNALLLGDSALYLCASSPRQGNEKLFFGSGTQLSVL.

The V gene is TRBV28, the J gene TRBJ2-2, with D perhaps TRBD1 (6 bases). Germline CDR1 MDHEN, CDR2 SYDVKM. Trimming stripped 3 bases from V and 4 bases from J, with 12 bases between. CDR3 size: 15 residues. The CDR3 DNA reads TGTGCCAGCAGTTTTGGGGGCGCGGGCACCGGGGAGCTGTTTTTT. Its translation: CASSFGGAGTGELFF.

This clonotype was detected only a few times. The chain uses TRBV27 and TRBJ2-3; TRBD1 is a possible D gene (5 bases). The germline V gene encodes CDR1 MNHEY and CDR2 SMNVEV (reference sequence). This CDR3 spans 15 amino acids. The germline V and J ends were trimmed by 7 bases and 4 bases, with 18 bases remaining between them. The CDR3 region is CASTWGRLGADTQYF. In DNA form, the CDR3 reads TGTGCCAGCACCTGGGGCAGGTTGGGCGCAGATACGCAGTATTTT.

V and J are TRBV24-1 and TRBJ2-1; TRBD2 aligns across 11 bases. The V segment lost 2 bases and the J segment 5 bases; nucleotides outside the gene matches: 4. CDR1 and CDR2 from the germline V gene are KGHDR and SFDVKD. The CDR3 contains 16 residues. CDR3 sequence reads: CATSDYSGRGDNEQFF. The CDR3 DNA reads TGTGCCACCAGTGATTATAGCGGGAGGGGCGACAATGAGCAGTTCTTC.

J is TRBJ2-5 and V is TRBV5-1, with 10 bases fitting TRBD2. The CDR3 sequence is 15 residues long. Losses at the gene ends were 7 bases for V and 5 bases for J; bases not matched to a gene: 11. Germline values: CDR1 SGHRS, CDR2 YFSETQ. This CDR3 reads CASASLAGAGETQYF. In nucleotides, the CDR3 is TGCGCCAGCGCCTCCCTAGCGGGAGCGGGTGAGACCCAGTACTTC.

This clonotype has more than one count but fewer than ten. V is TRBV29-1 and J is TRBJ2-7; tentatively, D is TRBD2 (5 bases). Trimming took off 8 bases at V and 0 bases at J, with 11 bases between the two ends. This CDR3 is 12 amino acids long. From germline, CDR1 is SQVTM and CDR2 ANQGSEA. CDR3: CSTRTASYEQYF. CDR3 in DNA: TGCAGCACCCGGACTGCCTCCTACGAGCAGTACTTC.

There are a few counts of this clonotype. This chain joins TRBV3-1 and TRBJ2-2; perhaps TRBD1 as D (5 bases). The CDR3 consists of 15 residues. With 0 bases removed from V and 7 bases from J, the gap between germline ends came to 12 bases. Germline V gene data show CDR1 as LGHDT and CDR2 as YNNKEL (reference sequence). The CDR3 DNA sequence: TGTGCCAGCAGCCAAGAGACTGCAGGGTTCGGGGAGCTGTTTTTT. Amino acids: CASSQETAGFGELFF.

On this clonotype: The junction does not match germline at one end; this may be a read error. The V and J genes are TRBV29-1 and TRBJ2-3; D is perhaps TRBD1 or TRBD2 (5 bases each). Germline loops: CDR1 SQVTM, CDR2 ANQGSEA. This CDR3 spans 11 amino acids. The CDR3 spells CSLEGTDTQYF. CDR3 DNA: TGCAGCCTTGAGGGGACAGATACGCAGTATTTT.

The sample holds many counts of this clonotype. The chain is built from TRBV20-1 and TRBJ2-2, with 11 bases identical to TRBD1. The CDR3 runs to 15 residues. Losses at the gene ends were 5 bases for V and 5 bases for J; bases not matched to a gene: 7. From germline, CDR1 is DFQATT and CDR2 SNEGSKA (reference sequence). The CDR3 DNA sequence: TGCAGTGCTCCCGGACAGGGGGCAAGGACCGGGGAGCTGTTTTTT. Translation: CSAPGQGARTGELFF.

This clonotype appeared a few times. CDR3 in amino acids: CASTLIRDSSYEQYF. CDR3 DNA: TGTGCCAGCACCCTTATTCGGGACAGCTCCTACGAGCAGTACTTC. The V gene is TRBV11-2, the J gene TRBJ2-7, with TRBD1 identical over 7 bases. V shed 7 bases and J 0 bases; nucleotides not matched to a gene: 9. CDR1 and CDR2 (germline): SGHAT, FQNNGV. This CDR3 spans 15 amino acids.

This clonotype was recorded many times. This chain links TRBV7-3 with TRBJ2-3; 10 bases fit TRBD1. This CDR3 contains 17 residues. Germline CDR1 reads SGHTA; CDR2 reads FQGTGA. Unmatched junction bases numbered 8, after V lost 4 bases and J lost 1 base. The CDR3 loop reads CASSSWAGTGGTDTQYF. The CDR3 nucleotides are TGTGCCAGCAGCTCTTGGGCCGGGACAGGGGGCACAGATACGCAGTATTTT. Filled out from reference TRBV7-3 and TRBJ2-3, the complete variable domain reads GAGVSQTPSNKVTEKGKYVELRCDPISGHTALYWYRQSLGQGPEFLIYFQGTGAADDSGLPNDRFFAVRPEGSVSTLKIQRTERGDSAVYLCASSSWAGTGGTDTQYFGPGTRLTVL.

Details on this clonotype: One junction end disagrees with the germline gene, perhaps due to a read error. Here the CDR3 DNA reads TGTGCCAGCAGGGGAAAAGGGGGCGCCTTGAACTCTGAAGCTTTCTTT. Its translation is CASRGKGGALNSEAFF. This chain joins TRBV2 and TRBJ1-1; 7 nucleotides match TRBD1. The CDR3 consists of 16 residues. Germline-derived CDR1 and CDR2 are SNHLY and FYNNEI.

Ten or more counts support this clonotype. This chain joins TRBV11-2 and TRBJ2-1; the D is unclear. Germline loops: CDR1 SGHAT, CDR2 FQNNGV. This CDR3 spans 15 amino acids. Trimming removed 1 base from V and 2 bases from J, with 9 bases in between. Written as DNA, the CDR3 is TGTGCCAGCAGCTTAGGGCCGGGTACCTACAATGAGCAGTTCTTC. Translation gives CASSLGPGTYNEQFF.

This clonotype showed up many times. The rearrangement uses TRBV7-6 and TRBJ2-7; D call uncertain. Trimming took 1 base from V and 2 from J, leaving 6 bases between them. The CDR3 contains 13 residues. In germline, CDR1 is SGHVS, CDR2 FNYEAQ. The CDR3 DNA reads as TGTGCCAGCAGCTTAGATCCCACCTACGAGCAGTACTTC. This translates into CASSLDPTYEQYF.

The genes are TRBV30 and TRBJ2-4; D remains unclear. Trimming pared 0 bases from V and 9 bases from J, leaving 15 bases between. The CDR3 runs 14 residues. Per germline, CDR1 GTSNPN and CDR2 SVGIG (reference sequence). The CDR3 nucleotides read TGTGCCTGGAGTGTACCCATAGTTTCGGTCATTCAGTACTTC. Amino acid sequence: CAWSVPIVSVIQYF.

This clonotype was recorded at least ten times. The J gene is TRBJ2-7, the V gene TRBV6-5, with a weak D call TRBD1 (6 bases). V was trimmed by 5 bases and J by 2 bases, leaving 16 bases between them. The CDR3 extends over 15 amino acids. Germline assignment: CDR1 MNHEY and CDR2 SVGAGI. CDR3 residues: CASSPAGAGPYEQYF. Here the CDR3 DNA reads TGTGCCAGCAGTCCCGCAGGGGCGGGCCCCTACGAGCAGTACTTC.

Ten or more counts support this clonotype. The chain combines TRBV18 with TRBJ1-5; the D gene is possibly TRBD1 (5 bases). This CDR3 spans 14 amino acids. CDR1 is KGHSH and CDR2 is LQKENI in the germline V gene. Trimming cost V 6 bases and J 2 bases, with 11 bases left between them. In DNA form, the CDR3 reads TGTGCCAGCTCTCGACAGAATGGCAATCAGCCCCAGCATTTT. This codes for CASSRQNGNQPQHF.

V and J are TRBV6-1 and TRBJ2-1; 8 nucleotides line up with TRBD2. With 10 bases clipped from V and 10 bases from J, the junction kept 27 bases outside the gene matches. Germline V lookup: CDR1 MNHNS, CDR2 SASEGT. The CDR3 totals 18 residues. CDR3 region: CATRLAPPGTRRGKEQFF. The CDR3 nucleotides read TGTGCCACCCGGCTAGCACCACCCGGGACTAGGAGAGGGAAGGAGCAGTTCTTC.

In this sample, this clonotype turned up a few times. The V and J genes are TRBV27 and TRBJ2-7; 10 positions agree with TRBD2. Per the germline V gene, CDR1 is MNHEY and CDR2 is SMNVEV (reference sequence). The ends lost 8 bases at V and 0 bases at J; junction bases unmatched: 10. The CDR3 has 16 residues. The chain's CDR3 is CASHTSTSGFSYEQYF. The CDR3 DNA is TGTGCCAGCCACACTTCGACTAGCGGGTTCTCCTACGAGCAGTACTTC.

This clonotype showed up just a few times. The rearrangement links TRBV19 to TRBJ2-7, with D possibly TRBD2 on 6 matching bases. The CDR3 extends over 15 amino acids. V was shortened by 8 bases and J by 3 bases, with 20 bases between the two germline ends. The germline V gene encodes CDR1 LNHDA and CDR2 SQIVND (reference sequence). CDR3 DNA sequence: TGTGCCAGTGCCCAAGAACAGGCGGGGATCTACGAGCAGTACTTC. Translation gives CASAQEQAGIYEQYF.

The genes are TRBV7-3 and TRBJ2-2; tentatively, D is TRBD2 (6 bases). V was cut by 2 bases and J by 6 bases, with 10 bases left in between. CDR1 and CDR2 (germline): SGHTA, FQGTGA. The CDR3 consists of 14 residues. The CDR3 here is CASSLGGLAGELFF. In DNA form, the CDR3 reads TGTGCCAGCAGCTTAGGAGGGTTGGCCGGGGAGCTGTTTTTT. Combining the CDR3 with reference TRBV7-3 and TRBJ2-2 gives the whole variable domain GAGVSQTPSNKVTEKGKYVELRCDPISGHTALYWYRQSLGQGPEFLIYFQGTGAADDSGLPNDRFFAVRPEGSVSTLKIQRTERGDSAVYLCASSLGGLAGELFFGEGSRLTVL.

The rearrangement uses TRBV29-1 and TRBJ2-5; 7 bases fit TRBD2. Trimming took 8 bases from V and 5 from J; bases not matched to a gene: 14. Looked up from germline, CDR1 is SQVTM and CDR2 is ANQGSEA. This CDR3 is 14 amino acids long. CDR3 loop: CSLKGGRKDETQYF. The CDR3 nucleotides are TGCAGCCTCAAGGGCGGGAGAAAAGATGAGACCCAGTACTTC.

This clonotype was observed a handful of times. The V call is TRBV6-5, the J call TRBJ2-3; weak D call: TRBD2 (6 bases). Trimming removed 0 bases at V and 0 bases at J, with 19 bases between. This CDR3 has 19 residues. The V gene's germline CDR1 is MNHEY and CDR2 SVGAGI. CDR3 region: CASSYSRAGRPSSTDTQYF. Here the CDR3 DNA reads TGTGCCAGCAGTTACTCCCGGGCAGGGAGGCCTTCTAGCACAGATACGCAGTATTTT.

The table lists this clonotype with many counts. The chain is built from TRBV20-1 and TRBJ2-4; no reliable D call. This CDR3 has 10 residues. CDR1 is DFQATT and CDR2 is SNEGSKA in the germline V gene (reference sequence). The CDR3 nucleotides read TGCAAGGTCAGAAAAAACATTCAGTACTTC. This codes for CKVRKNIQYF.